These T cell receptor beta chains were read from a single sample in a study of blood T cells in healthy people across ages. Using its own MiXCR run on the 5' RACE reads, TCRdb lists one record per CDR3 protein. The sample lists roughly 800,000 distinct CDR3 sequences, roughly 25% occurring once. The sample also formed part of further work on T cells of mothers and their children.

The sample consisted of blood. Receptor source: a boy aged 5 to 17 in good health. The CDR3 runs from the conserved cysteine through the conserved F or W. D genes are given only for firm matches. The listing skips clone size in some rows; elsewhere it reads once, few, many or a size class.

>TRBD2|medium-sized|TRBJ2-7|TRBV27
TGTGCCAGCAGTTCCACCGGGACTAGCGGGAGAAATGCCGAGCAGTACTTC
CASSSTGTSGRNAEQYF
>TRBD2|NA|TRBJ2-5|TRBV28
TGTGCCAGCACCACCCAGCTAGCGGGGGGGGAGACCCAGTACTTC
CASTTQLAGGETQYF
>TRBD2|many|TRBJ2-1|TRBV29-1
TGCAGCGTCGCCGGTGTAAGCGGGAGGGAATCCTACAATGAGCAGTTCTTC
CSVAGVSGRESYNEQFF
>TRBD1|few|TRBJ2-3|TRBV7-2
TGTGCCAGCAGCTTAGGGAACAGGGGAATAGATACGCAGTATTTT
CASSLGNRGIDTQYF
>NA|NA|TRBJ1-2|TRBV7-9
TGTGCCAGCAGCCCGAAGACAGCGACCCTTGGCTACACCTTC
CASSPKTATLGYTF
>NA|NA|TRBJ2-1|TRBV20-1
TGCAGTGCCCGGGACAAGACCTACAATGAGCAGTTCTTC
CSARDKTYNEQFF
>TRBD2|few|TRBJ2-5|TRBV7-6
TGTGCCAGCAGCTTCATAATAGCGGGGGGGCAAGAGACCCAGTACTTC
CASSFIIAGGQETQYF
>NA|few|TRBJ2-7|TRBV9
TGTGCCAGCAGCGTAGATCTGTATTCCGCCGAGCAGTACTTC
CASSVDLYSAEQYF
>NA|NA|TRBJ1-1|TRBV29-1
TGCAGCGTCTATAAGAACACTGAAGCTTTCTTT
CSVYKNTEAFF
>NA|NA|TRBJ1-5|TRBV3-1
TGTGCCAGCAGCCCTAACACGCAGGGACCCCAGCATTTT
CASSPNTQGPQHF
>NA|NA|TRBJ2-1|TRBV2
TGTGCCAGCAGTGAGGGCGACGCCTACTACAATGAGCAGTTCTTC
CASSEGDAYYNEQFF
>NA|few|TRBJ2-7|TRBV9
TGTGCCAGCAGCTTGGGTGACAGAAGTCCCTACGAGCAGTACTTC
CASSLGDRSPYEQYF
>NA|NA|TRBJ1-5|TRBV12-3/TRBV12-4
TGTGCCAGCAGTCGACGGTTGGAAAATCAGCCCCAGCATTTT
CASSRRLENQPQHF
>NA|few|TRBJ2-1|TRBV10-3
TGTGCCATCCGGGGGCTCAATGAGCAGTTCTTC
CAIRGLNEQFF
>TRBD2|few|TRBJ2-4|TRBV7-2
TGTGCCAGCAGGCCGCCGGGACTAGCGTCGAACATTCAGTACTTC
CASRPPGLASNIQYF
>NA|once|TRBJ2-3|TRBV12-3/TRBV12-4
TGTGCCAGCAGTTTAATCGGAAATGGTGCAGATACGCAGTATTTT
CASSLIGNGADTQYF
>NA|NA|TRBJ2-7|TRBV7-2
TGTGCCAGCAGCTTAGCCCCACCCTACGAGCAGTACTTC
CASSLAPPYEQYF
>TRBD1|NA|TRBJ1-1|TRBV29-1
TGCAGCGTTTTCCCGGGACAGGGAAACACTGAAGCTTTCTTT
CSVFPGQGNTEAFF
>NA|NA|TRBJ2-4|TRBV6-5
TGTGCCAGCAGTTACTCGCCCAGGGCTGTGGAAAACATTCAGTACTTC
CASSYSPRAVENIQYF
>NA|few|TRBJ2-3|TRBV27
TGTGCCAGCAGCACCCGACCTAGATATCGAGATACGCAGTATTTT
CASSTRPRYRDTQYF
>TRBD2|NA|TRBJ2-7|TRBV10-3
TGTGCCATCAGAGCGGGACTTCTAACCTACGAGCAGTACTTC
CAIRAGLLTYEQYF
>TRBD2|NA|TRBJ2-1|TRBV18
TGTGCCAGCTCACCAAGTCTCGGACTAGCGGGTTTCAATGAGCAGTTCTTC
CASSPSLGLAGFNEQFF
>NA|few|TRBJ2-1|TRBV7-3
TGTGCCAGCAGCCCCTCGGGGGCAGGGAGCGAGACCCGGTACTTC
CASSPSGAGSETRYF